The 19 T cell receptor beta chains below were found in one sample sequenced in a study of blood T cell repertoires in COVID-19 (dated by TCRdb to the early 2020s). Libraries were built with the immunoSEQ multiplex PCR assay. Imported from immuneACCESS, the table was reduced by TCRdb to in-frame sequences with V and J called. These copies leave out some clones; in studies compared against another copy, an unresolved V gene accounts for under half, and the cause of the remainder is not known. The sample table records over 150,000 clones; 91% of these occur just once. About 0.55% of the sample rests with the top ten. Sequenced sample: peripheral blood. These receptors all come from a man aged 45 to 65 with acute or convalescent COVID-19.

The rearrangement links TRBV24-1 to TRBJ2-1; TRBD1 agrees at 8 bases. V shed 4 bases, J shed 4 bases, and the junction held 5 bases outside the gene matches. CDR3 size: 15 residues. The germline CDR1 and CDR2 sequences are KGHDR and SFDVKD. The CDR3 coding sequence is TGTGCCACCAGTGACGGACAGGGCTGGTACAATGAGCAGTTCTTC. Amino acid sequence: CATSDGQGWYNEQFF.

This clone is a singleton in its sample. The chain couples TRBV3-1 (or the pseudogene TRBV3-2) to TRBJ2-1, with D uncertain. Germline-derived CDR1 and CDR2 are LGHDT and YNNKEL (reference sequence). Between the trimmed V and J ends, which lost 5 bases and 7 bases, there was a span of 9 bases. This CDR3 contains 12 residues. The CDR3 sequence is CASSRRHNEQFF. The CDR3 DNA reads as TGTGCCAGCAGCAGACGACATAATGAGCAGTTCTTC.

The V gene is TRBV4-3, the J gene TRBJ2-1; D is perhaps TRBD2 (6 bases). CDR1 and CDR2 from the germline V gene are LGHNA and YSLEER. The V end was cut by 5 bases, the J end by 2 bases, with 16 bases between. The CDR3 is 16 amino acids. In nucleotides, the CDR3 is TGCGCCAGCAGCGTAACCCCGGGGGTTGCCTACAATGAGCAGTTCTTC. Amino acid sequence: CASSVTPGVAYNEQFF.

The rearrangement joins TRBV9 to TRBJ2-2; TRBD2 matches 8 bases. Germline V CDR1 and CDR2: SGDLS, YYNGEE. The V segment lost 0 bases and the J segment 9 bases; nucleotides outside the gene matches: 13. The CDR3 totals 17 residues. The CDR3 sequence is CASSVVPLRGGLRELFF. CDR3 coding DNA: TGTGCCAGCAGCGTAGTCCCCTTACGGGGGGGCCTGAGGGAGCTGTTTTTT.

Remarks on this clone: Because it lacks the conserved phenylalanine or tryptophan at the end, this CDR3 is likely a read error. The DNA is omitted, as the CDR3 cannot be located on it reliably, and the CDR3 follows TCRdb's listing. The rearrangement links TRBV23-1 to TRBJ1-2; TRBD1 is taken as the D call from the table, unchecked against the DNA. TRBV23-1 is annotated as an ORF whose role is uncertain. 11 amino acids form the CDR3, both terminal residues included. The CDR3 region is CASSKKRLLTG.

The chain is built from TRBV6-2 or TRBV6-3 and TRBJ2-2; TRBD2 matches 11 bases. The CDR3 is made up of 16 amino acids. Germline assignment: CDR1 MNHEY and CDR2 SVGEGT. Trimming removed 6 bases from V and 1 base from J; junction bases left unmatched: 4. In nucleotides, the CDR3 is TGTGCCAGCAGCCCGGGACTAGCGGTGAACACCGGGGAGCTGTTTTTT. This translates into CASSPGLAVNTGELFF.

The chain is built from TRBV7-9 and TRBJ1-3; D call uncertain. Germline CDR1 is SEHNR and CDR2 is FQNEAQ (reference sequence). The CDR3 covers 11 residues. Trimming took 5 bases from V and 12 from J, leaving 11 bases between them. CDR3 nucleotide sequence: TGTGCCAGCAGCAGCACGGTCCACATATATTTT. Translating gives CASSSTVHIYF.

This clone appeared a single time. The chain couples TRBV9 to TRBJ2-2; tentatively, D is TRBD1 (5 bases). The length of the CDR3 is 13 residues. V was clipped by 0 bases and J by 7 bases, with 7 bases between them. Germline V gene data show CDR1 as SGDLS and CDR2 as YYNGEE. CDR3 residues: CASSVAQGGELFF. The CDR3, as DNA: TGTGCCAGCAGCGTAGCCCAGGGCGGGGAGCTGTTTTTT.

V and J are TRBV5-1 and TRBJ1-1; weak D call: TRBD1 (5 bases). V shed 6 bases and J shed 3 bases, with 15 bases lying between them. CDR1 SGHRS and CDR2 YFSETQ come from the germline V gene. The CDR3 runs 14 residues. CDR3 nucleotide sequence: TGCGCCAGCAACGCGGGGGTCTGGGACACTGAAGCTTTCTTT. Protein product: CASNAGVWDTEAFF.

The gene calls are TRBV6-5 and TRBJ2-5; 7 bases map to TRBD1. There are 15 residues in the CDR3. Germline CDR1 MNHEY, CDR2 SVGAGI. The J segment lost 2 bases and the V segment lost 4 bases, leaving 7 bases of the junction unmatched. CDR3 protein: CASSSYGTVQETQYF. The CDR3 DNA follows: TGTGCCAGCAGTTCATACGGGACAGTACAAGAGACCCAGTACTTC.

The chain uses TRBV11-2 and TRBJ2-1; 7 bases line up with TRBD2. CDR1 is SGHAT, CDR2 FQNNGV, per germline. This CDR3 region has 14 residues. The junction had 8 bases not matched to a gene; V was cut back by 4 bases and J by 8 bases. The CDR3 nucleotides are TGTGCCAGCAGCTGGGTGCGGGGGAATGATGAGCAGTTCTTC. Translated: CASSWVRGNDEQFF.

The J gene is TRBJ1-5, the V gene TRBV28, with TRBD1 as a possible D gene (6 bases). CDR3 length: 14 residues. Germline lookup yields CDR1 MDHEN and CDR2 SYDVKM. With 7 bases removed from V and 3 bases from J, the gap between germline ends came to 13 bases. Written as DNA, the CDR3 is TGTGCCAGCACTATATCAGGGGCCAATCAGCCCCAGCATTTT. Residues: CASTISGANQPQHF.

In this sample, this clone turned up a few times. The genes are TRBV5-3 and TRBJ2-1; TRBD2 aligns across 14 bases. TRBV5-3 is an ORF, and what it does is uncertain. The CDR3 runs to 18 residues. Trimming removed 0 bases from V and 4 bases from J; junction bases left unmatched: 6. The CDR3 DNA follows: TGTGCCAGAAGCTTGGGACTAGCGGGAGGGCAGAGTTACAATGAGCAGTTCTTC. This gives the protein CARSLGLAGGQSYNEQFF.

The chain has TRBV5-4 and TRBJ2-1, with 13 nucleotides matching TRBD2. V trimming: 4 bases; J trimming: 6 bases; junction bases outside the gene matches: 10. The CDR3 extends over 17 amino acids. Germline lookup yields CDR1 SGHNT and CDR2 YYREEE (reference sequence). The CDR3 DNA is TGTGCCAGCAGCGTGGACCCGCGGACTAGCGGGAGCAATGAGCAGTTCTTC. It is translated as CASSVDPRTSGSNEQFF. Complete variable domain (other parts from reference TRBV5-4 and TRBJ2-1): ETGVTQSPTHLIKTRGQQVTLRCSSQSGHNTVSWYQQALGQGPQFIFQYYREEENGRGNFPPRFSGLQFPNYSSELNVNALELDDSALYLCASSVDPRTSGSNEQFFGPGTRLTVL.

V and J are TRBV7-2 and TRBJ2-5; 8 positions match TRBD2. The V segment lost 5 bases and the J segment 4 bases; nucleotides outside the gene matches: 3. The germline V gene encodes CDR1 SGHTA and CDR2 FQGNSA. The CDR3 spans 13 residues. Here the CDR3 DNA reads TGTGCCAGCAGCCCGGGGGGGGGAGAGACCCAGTACTTC. Protein: CASSPGGGETQYF.

This clone was detected once. The chain uses TRBV18 and TRBJ2-1; 11 bases match TRBD2. The CDR3 loop spans 17 amino acids. V was clipped by 2 bases and J by 1 base; unmatched bases: 4. Per germline, CDR1 KGHSH and CDR2 LQKENI. The CDR3 DNA follows: TGTGCCAGCTCACCAACTAGCGGGGGAACATCCTACAATGAGCAGTTCTTC. Residues: CASSPTSGGTSYNEQFF.

V and J are TRBV18 and TRBJ1-6, with TRBD1 as a possible D gene (5 bases). Germline V CDR1 and CDR2: KGHSH, LQKENI. The CDR3 covers 19 residues. V lost 1 base and J 0 bases, leaving 16 bases between the germline ends. The CDR3, as DNA: TGTGCCAGCTCACCACTGTCAGGACACGAAGGCTCCTATAATTCACCCCTCCACTTT. This translates into CASSPLSGHEGSYNSPLHF.

The chain couples TRBV11-2 to TRBJ1-5; 8 positions agree with TRBD1. Germline CDR1 and CDR2: SGHAT and FQNNGV. Losses at the gene ends were 5 bases for V and 8 bases for J; bases not matched to a gene: 14. There are 16 residues in the CDR3. CDR3 in amino acids: CASSTPGGQGEKPQHF. In nucleotides, the CDR3 is TGTGCCAGCAGCACACCCGGCGGACAGGGCGAGAAGCCCCAGCATTTT.

The chain recombines TRBV7-8 with TRBJ1-3; D is ambiguous. The CDR3 runs 17 residues. CDR1 is SGHVS and CDR2 is FQNEAQ in the germline V gene. Trimming left V 4 bases short and J 0 bases short, with 16 bases between. The CDR3 spells CASSSINGVTSGNTIYF. CDR3 in DNA: TGTGCCAGCAGCTCGATCAACGGGGTAACCTCTGGAAACACCATATATTTT.